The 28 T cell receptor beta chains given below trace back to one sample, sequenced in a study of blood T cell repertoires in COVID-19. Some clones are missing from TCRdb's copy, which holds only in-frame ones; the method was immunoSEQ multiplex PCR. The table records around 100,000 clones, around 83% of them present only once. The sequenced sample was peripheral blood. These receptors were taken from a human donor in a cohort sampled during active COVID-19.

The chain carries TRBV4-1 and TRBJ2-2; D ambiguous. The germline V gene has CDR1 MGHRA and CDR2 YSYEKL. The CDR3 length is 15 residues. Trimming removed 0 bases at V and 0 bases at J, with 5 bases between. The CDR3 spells CASSQDWPNTGELFF. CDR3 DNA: TGCGCCAGCAGCCAAGATTGGCCGAACACCGGGGAGCTGTTTTTT.

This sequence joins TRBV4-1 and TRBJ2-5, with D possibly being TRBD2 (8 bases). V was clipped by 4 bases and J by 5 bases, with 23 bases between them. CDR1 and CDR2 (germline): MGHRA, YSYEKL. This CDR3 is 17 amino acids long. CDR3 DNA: TGCGCCAGCAGCCCAGGGGGTCCGGGAGGGGTCATCGAGACCCAGTACTTC. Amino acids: CASSPGGPGGVIETQYF.

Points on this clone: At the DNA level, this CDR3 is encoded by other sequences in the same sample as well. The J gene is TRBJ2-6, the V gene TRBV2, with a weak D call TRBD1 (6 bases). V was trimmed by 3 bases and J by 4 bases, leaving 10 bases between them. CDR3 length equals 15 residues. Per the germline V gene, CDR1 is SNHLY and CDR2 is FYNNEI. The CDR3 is CASSDQGSGANVLTF. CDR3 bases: TGTGCCAGCAGTGACCAGGGGTCCGGGGCCAACGTCCTGACTTTC.

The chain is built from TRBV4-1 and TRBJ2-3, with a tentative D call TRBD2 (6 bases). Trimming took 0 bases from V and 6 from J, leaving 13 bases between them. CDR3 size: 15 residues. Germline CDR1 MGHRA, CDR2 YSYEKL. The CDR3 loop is CASSQDHPREDTQYF. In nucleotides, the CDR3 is TGCGCCAGCAGCCAAGATCACCCTCGGGAGGATACGCAGTATTTT.

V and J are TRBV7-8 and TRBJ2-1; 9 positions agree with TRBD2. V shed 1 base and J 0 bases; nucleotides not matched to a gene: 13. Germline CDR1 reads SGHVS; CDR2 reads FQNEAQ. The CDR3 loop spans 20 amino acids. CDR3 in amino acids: CASSLVGAKTSGFSYNEQFF. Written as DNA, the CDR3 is TGTGCCAGCAGCTTAGTGGGGGCGAAGACTAGCGGTTTCTCCTACAATGAGCAGTTCTTC.

The CDR3 spells CASRGREGLNEQFF. The CDR3 DNA reads as TGCGCCAGCAGAGGGAGGGAGGGCCTCAATGAGCAGTTCTTC. The chain joins TRBV10-1 to TRBJ2-1; TRBD2 agrees at 7 bases. CDR1 and CDR2 (germline): WNHNN, SYGVQD (reference sequence). With V trimmed by 6 bases and J by 6 bases, 8 bases remained unmatched. This CDR3 contains 14 residues.

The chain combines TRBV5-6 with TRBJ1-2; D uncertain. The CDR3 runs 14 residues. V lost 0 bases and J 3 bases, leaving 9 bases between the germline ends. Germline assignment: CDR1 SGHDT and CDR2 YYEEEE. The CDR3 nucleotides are TGTGCCAGCAGCTTGGCCGAGCGAGACTATGGCTACACCTTC. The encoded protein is CASSLAERDYGYTF.

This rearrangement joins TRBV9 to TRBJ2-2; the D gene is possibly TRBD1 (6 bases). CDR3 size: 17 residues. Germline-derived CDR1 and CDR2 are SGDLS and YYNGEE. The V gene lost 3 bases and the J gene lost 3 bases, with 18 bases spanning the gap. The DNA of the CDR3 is TGTGCCAGCAGCGGGAACCCGGACAGAGCGGACACCGGGGAGCTGTTTTTT. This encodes CASSGNPDRADTGELFF.

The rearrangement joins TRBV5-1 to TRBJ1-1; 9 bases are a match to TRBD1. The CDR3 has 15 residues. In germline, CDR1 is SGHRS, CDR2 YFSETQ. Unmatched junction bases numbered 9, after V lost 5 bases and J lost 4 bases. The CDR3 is CASRVSDRGTTEAFF. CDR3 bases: TGCGCCAGCAGGGTTTCCGACAGGGGGACCACTGAAGCTTTCTTT.

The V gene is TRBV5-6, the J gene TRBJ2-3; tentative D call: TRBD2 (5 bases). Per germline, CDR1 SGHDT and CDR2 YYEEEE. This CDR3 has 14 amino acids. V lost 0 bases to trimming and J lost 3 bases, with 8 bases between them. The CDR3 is CASSLARRTDTQYF. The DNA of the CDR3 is TGTGCCAGCAGCTTGGCACGGAGGACAGATACGCAGTATTTT.

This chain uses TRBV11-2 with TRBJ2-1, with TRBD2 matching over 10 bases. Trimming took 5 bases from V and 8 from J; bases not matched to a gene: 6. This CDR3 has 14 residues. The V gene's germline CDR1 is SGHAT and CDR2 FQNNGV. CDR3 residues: CASSRGLAADEQFF. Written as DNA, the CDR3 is TGTGCCAGCAGCCGAGGACTAGCGGCCGATGAGCAGTTCTTC.

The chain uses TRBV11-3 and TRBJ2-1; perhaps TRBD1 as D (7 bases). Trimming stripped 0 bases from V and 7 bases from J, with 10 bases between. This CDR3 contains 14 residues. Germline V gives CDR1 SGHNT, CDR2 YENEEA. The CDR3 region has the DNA TGTGCCAGCAGCTTAGATGCAGGGGGGAATGAGCAGTTCTTC. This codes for CASSLDAGGNEQFF.

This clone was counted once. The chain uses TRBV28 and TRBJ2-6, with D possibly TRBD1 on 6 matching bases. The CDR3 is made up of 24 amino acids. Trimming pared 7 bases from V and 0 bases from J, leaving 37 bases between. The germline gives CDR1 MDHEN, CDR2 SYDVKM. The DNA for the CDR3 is TGTGCCAGCAACACAGGGACATATCACCCAAACAGACCGAGAACAGACTCTGGGGCCAACGTCCTGACTTTC. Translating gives CASNTGTYHPNRPRTDSGANVLTF.

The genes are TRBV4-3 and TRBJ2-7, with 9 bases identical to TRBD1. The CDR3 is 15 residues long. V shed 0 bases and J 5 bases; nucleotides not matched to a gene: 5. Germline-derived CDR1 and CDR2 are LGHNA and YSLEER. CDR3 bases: TGCGCCAGCAGCCAAGATAGACAGGGGGGAAACGAGCAGTACTTC. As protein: CASSQDRQGGNEQYF.

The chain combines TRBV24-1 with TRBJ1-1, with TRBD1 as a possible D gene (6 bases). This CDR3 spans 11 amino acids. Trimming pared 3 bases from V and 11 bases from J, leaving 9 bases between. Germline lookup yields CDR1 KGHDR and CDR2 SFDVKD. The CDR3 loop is CATSDGTKAFF. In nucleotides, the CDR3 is TGTGCCACCAGTGATGGGACAAAGGCTTTCTTT.

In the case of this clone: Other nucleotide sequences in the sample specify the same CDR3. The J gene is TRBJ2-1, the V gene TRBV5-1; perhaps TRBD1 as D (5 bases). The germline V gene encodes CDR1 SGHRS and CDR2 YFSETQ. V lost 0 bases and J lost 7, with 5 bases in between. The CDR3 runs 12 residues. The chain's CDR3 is CASSLAGNEQFF. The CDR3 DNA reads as TGCGCCAGCAGCTTGGCAGGGAATGAGCAGTTCTTC.

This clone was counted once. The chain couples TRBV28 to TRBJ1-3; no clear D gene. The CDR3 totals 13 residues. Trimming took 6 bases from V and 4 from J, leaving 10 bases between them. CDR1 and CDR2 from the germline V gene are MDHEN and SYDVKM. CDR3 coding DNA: TGTGCCAGCAGAATCACCAGGGGAAACACCATATATTTT. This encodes CASRITRGNTIYF.

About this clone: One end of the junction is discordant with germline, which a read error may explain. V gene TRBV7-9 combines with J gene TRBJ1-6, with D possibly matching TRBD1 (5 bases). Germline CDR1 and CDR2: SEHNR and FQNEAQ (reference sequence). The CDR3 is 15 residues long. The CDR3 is CASSLGGPYSSPLHF. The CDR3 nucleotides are TGTGCCAGCAGCTTAGGGGGCCCATATAGTTCACCCCTCCACTTT.

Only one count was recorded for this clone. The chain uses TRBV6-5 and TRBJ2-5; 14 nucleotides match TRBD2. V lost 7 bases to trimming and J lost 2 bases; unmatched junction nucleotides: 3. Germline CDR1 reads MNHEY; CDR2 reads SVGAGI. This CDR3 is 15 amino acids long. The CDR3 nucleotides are TGTGCCAGCACTGGACTAGCGGGAGGACAAGAGACCCAGTACTTC. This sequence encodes CASTGLAGGQETQYF.

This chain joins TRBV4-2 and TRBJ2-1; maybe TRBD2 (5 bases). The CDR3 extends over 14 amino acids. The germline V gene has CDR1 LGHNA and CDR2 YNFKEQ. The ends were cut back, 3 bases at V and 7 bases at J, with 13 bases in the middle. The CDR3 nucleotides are TGTGCCAGCAGCCATCCCCTCGGGGAAAATGAGCAGTTCTTC. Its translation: CASSHPLGENEQFF.

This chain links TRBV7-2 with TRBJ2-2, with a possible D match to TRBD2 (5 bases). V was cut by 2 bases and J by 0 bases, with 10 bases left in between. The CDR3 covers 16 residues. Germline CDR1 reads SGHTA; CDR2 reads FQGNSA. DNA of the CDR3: TGTGCCAGCAGCTTAATCGGGGTCGCGAACACCGGGGAGCTGTTTTTT. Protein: CASSLIGVANTGELFF.

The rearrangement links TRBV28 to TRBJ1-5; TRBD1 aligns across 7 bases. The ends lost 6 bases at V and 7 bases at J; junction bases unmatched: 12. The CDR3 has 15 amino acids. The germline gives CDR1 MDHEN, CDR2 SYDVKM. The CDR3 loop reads CASRPSSQGKQPQHF. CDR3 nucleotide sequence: TGTGCCAGCAGGCCATCGTCACAGGGGAAGCAGCCCCAGCATTTT.

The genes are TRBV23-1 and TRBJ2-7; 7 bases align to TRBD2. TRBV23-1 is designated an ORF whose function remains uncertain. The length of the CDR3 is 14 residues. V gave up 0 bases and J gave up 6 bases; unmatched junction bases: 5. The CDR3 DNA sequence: TGCGCCAGCAGTCAATCGAAGGGACTATTCGAGCAGTACTTC. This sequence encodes CASSQSKGLFEQYF.

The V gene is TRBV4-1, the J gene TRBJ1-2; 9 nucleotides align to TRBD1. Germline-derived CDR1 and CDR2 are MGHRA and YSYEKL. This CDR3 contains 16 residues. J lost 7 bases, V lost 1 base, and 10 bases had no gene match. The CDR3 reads CASSQGLQGAKGGYTF. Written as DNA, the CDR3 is TGCGCCAGCAGCCAAGGCCTACAGGGGGCAAAGGGTGGCTACACCTTC.

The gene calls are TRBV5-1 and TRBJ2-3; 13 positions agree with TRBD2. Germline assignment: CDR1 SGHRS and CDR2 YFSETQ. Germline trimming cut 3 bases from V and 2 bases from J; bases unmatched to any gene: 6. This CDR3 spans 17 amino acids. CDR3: CASSWRGLAGNTDTQYF. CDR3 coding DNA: TGCGCCAGCAGCTGGAGGGGACTAGCGGGGAACACAGATACGCAGTATTTT. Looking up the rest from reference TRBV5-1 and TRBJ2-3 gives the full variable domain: KAGVTQTPRYLIKTRGQQVTLSCSPISGHRSVSWYQQTPGQGLQFLFEYFSETQRNKGNFPGRFSGRQFSNSRSEMNVSTLELGDSALYLCASSWRGLAGNTDTQYFGPGTRLTVL.

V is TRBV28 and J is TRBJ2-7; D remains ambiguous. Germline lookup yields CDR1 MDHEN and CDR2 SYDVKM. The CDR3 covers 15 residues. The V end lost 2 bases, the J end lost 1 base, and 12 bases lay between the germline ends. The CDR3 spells CASSLSSAISYEQYF. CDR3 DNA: TGTGCCAGCAGTTTAAGTTCTGCTATATCCTACGAGCAGTACTTC. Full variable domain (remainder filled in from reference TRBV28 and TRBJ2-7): DVKVTQSSRYLVKRTGEKVFLECVQDMDHENMFWYRQDPGLGLRLIYFSYDVKMKEKGDIPEGYSVSREKKERFSLILESASTNQTSMYLCASSLSSAISYEQYFGPGTRLTVT.

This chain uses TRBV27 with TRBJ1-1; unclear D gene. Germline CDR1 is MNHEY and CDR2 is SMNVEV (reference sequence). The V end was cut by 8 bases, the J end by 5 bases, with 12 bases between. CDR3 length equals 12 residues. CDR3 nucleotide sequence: TGTGCCAGCCATTCCGCGGGGACTGAAGCTTTCTTT. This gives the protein CASHSAGTEAFF.

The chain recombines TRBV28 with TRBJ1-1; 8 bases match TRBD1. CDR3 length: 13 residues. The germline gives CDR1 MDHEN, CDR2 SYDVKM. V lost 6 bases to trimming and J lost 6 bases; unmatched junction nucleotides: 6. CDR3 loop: CASSRQGIPEAFF. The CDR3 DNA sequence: TGTGCCAGCAGCAGACAGGGGATACCTGAAGCTTTCTTT.